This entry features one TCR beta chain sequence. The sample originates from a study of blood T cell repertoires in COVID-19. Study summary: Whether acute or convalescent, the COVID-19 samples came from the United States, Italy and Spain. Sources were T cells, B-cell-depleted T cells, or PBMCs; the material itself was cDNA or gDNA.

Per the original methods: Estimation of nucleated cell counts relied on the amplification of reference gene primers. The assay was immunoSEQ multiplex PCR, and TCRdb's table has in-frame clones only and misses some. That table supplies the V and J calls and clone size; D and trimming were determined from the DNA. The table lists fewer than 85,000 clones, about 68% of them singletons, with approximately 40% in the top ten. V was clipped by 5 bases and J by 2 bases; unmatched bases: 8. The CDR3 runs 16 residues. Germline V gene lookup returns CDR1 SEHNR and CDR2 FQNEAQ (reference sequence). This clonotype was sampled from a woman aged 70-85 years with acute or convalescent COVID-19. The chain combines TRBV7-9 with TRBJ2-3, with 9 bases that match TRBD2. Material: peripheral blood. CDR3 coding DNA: TGTGCCAGCAGCCCTTTTAGCGGGGGAACCACAGATACGCAGTATTTT. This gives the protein CASSPFSGGTTDTQYF.